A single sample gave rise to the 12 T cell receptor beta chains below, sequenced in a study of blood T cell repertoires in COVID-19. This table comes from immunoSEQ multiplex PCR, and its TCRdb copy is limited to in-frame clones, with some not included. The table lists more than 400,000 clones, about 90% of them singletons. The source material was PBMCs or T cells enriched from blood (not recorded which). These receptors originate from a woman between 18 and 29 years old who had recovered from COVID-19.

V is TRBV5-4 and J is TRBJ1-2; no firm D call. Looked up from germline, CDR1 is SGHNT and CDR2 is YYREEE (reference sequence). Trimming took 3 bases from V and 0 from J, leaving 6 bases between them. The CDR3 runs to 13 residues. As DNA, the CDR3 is TGTGCCAGCAGCTCCCCAGCTAACTATGGCTACACCTTC. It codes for CASSSPANYGYTF. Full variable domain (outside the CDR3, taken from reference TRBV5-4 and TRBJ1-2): ETGVTQSPTHLIKTRGQQVTLRCSSQSGHNTVSWYQQALGQGPQFIFQYYREEENGRGNFPPRFSGLQFPNYSSELNVNALELDDSALYLCASSSPANYGYTFGSGTRLTVV.

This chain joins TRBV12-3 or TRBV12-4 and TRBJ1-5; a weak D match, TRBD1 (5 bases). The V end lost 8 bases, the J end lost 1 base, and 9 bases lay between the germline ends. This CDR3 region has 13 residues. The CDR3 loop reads CASGRQSNQPQHF. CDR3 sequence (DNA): TGTGCCAGCGGCCGACAGAGCAATCAGCCCCAGCATTTT.

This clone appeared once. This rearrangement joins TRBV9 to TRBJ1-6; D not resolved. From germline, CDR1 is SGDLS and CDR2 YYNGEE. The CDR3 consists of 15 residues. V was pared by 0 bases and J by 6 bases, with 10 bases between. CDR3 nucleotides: TGTGCCAGCAGCGTAGGCACAGCCCTTAATTCACCCCTCCACTTT. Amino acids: CASSVGTALNSPLHF.

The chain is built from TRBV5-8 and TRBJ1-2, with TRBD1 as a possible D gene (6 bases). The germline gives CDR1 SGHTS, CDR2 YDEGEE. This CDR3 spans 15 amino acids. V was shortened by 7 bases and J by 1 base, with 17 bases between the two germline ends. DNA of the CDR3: TGTGCCAGCTCGCCGGGACAAACTATTAACTATGGCTACACCTTC. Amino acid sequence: CASSPGQTINYGYTF.

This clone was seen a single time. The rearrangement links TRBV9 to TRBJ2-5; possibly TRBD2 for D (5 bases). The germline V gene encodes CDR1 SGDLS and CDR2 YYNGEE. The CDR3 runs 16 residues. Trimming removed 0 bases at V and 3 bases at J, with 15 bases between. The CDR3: CASSVEGLAPEETQYF. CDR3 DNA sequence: TGTGCCAGCAGCGTAGAAGGGCTAGCTCCTGAAGAGACCCAGTACTTC.

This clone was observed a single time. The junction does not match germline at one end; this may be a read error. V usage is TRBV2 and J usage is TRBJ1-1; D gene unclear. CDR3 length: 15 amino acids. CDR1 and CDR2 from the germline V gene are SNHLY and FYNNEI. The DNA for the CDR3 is TGTGCCAGCCTGAGGAGCGCTATAGCCACTCCTGAGGCTTTCTTT. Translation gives CASLRSAIATPEAFF.

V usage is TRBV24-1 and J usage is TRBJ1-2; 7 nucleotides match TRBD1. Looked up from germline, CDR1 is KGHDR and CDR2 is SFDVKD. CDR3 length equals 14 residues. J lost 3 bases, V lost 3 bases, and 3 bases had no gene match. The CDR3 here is CATSDRDRDYGYTF. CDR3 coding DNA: TGTGCCACCAGTGATCGTGACAGGGACTATGGCTACACCTTC.

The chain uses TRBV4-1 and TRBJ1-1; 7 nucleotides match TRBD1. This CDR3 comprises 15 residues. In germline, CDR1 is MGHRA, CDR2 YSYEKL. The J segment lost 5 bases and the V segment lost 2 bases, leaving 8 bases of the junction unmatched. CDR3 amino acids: CASSQNYRGGTEAFF. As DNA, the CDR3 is TGCGCCAGCAGCCAAAACTACAGGGGAGGTACTGAAGCTTTCTTT.

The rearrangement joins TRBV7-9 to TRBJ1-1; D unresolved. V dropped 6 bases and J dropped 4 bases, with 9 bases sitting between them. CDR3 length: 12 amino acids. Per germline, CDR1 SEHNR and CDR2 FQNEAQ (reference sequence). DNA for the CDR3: TGTGCCAGCAGTAAATCACTCACTGAAGCTTTCTTT. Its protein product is CASSKSLTEAFF.

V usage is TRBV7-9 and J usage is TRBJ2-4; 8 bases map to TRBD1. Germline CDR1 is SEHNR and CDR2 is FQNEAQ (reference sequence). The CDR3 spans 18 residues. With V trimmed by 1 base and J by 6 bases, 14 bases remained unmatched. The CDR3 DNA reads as TGTGCCAGCAGCTTAGGACAGGGGCTTAGAGCCCCCCTAAACATTCAGTACTTC. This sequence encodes CASSLGQGLRAPLNIQYF.

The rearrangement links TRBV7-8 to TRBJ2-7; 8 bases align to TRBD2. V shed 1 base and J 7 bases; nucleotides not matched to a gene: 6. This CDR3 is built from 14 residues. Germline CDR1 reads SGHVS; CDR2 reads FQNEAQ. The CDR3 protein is CASSLGSGTSEQYF. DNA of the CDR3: TGTGCCAGCAGCTTAGGGTCGGGGACTAGTGAGCAGTACTTC.

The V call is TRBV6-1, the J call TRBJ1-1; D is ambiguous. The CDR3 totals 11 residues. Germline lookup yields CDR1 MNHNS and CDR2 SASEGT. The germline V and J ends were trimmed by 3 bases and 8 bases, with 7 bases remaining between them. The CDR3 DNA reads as TGTGCCAGCAGTGATTCGGGGGAAGCTTTCTTT. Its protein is CASSDSGEAFF.